This T cell receptor (beta chain) was found in a study of T-cell memory formation after mild COVID-19. Study in general: TCR clusters showed largely donor specificity.

This clonotype has a handful of counts. Its antigen is unknown. Constant-segment primers served in 5'RACE that generated TCR alpha and TCR beta cDNA libraries bearing sample barcodes and UMIs. TCRdb reanalysed the 5' RACE reads using MiXCR and keeps one entry per CDR3 protein. The repertoire includes around 500,000 distinct CDR3 sequences, about 20% of them detected once, and roughly an eighth sits in the top ten. General observations from the study: Among clones contracting day 15 to 85, CD4/CD8 was balanced, whereas later expanders leaned CD4+.

The CDR3 totals 17 residues. The rearrangement joins TRBV21-1 to TRBJ2-3. TRBV21-1 is a pseudogene locus. What was sequenced was PBMCs or a T cell subset sorted from them (not recorded which). The clonotype comes from an adult woman who had mild COVID-19 (a few samples of this study predate the infection). Cell type and time point are not known. The CDR3 nucleotides are TGTGCCAGCAGCATCTTAACGAGGCAGGACCGCACAGATACGCAGTATTTT. Translating gives CASSILTRQDRTDTQYF.